This T cell receptor (beta chain) is from a study of OX40 agonist ivuxolimab in advanced cancers. The wider study: Dose-escalation patients had hepatocellular carcinoma, melanoma, renal cell or head and neck cancer.

This clone has a handful of counts. Its antigen is still unknown. Findings and limits, study-wide: In general, CD8+ T cells held more expanded clones than CD4+ did, on average. Among the lowest peripheral clonal expansion occurred in 0.1-3.0 mg/kg partial responders.

Generated by immunoSEQ multiplex PCR, the TCRdb table keeps only in-frame clones and is missing some. The sample includes 60,000 to 85,000 clones, 89% of them seen just once. The CDR3 loop spans 15 amino acids. Trimming took off 1 base at V and 0 bases at J, with 10 bases between the two ends. The V gene's germline CDR1 is MNHEY and CDR2 SVGAGI. J is TRBJ2-7 and V is TRBV6-5; D is undetermined. This sequence originates from an adult with an advanced solid tumor such as melanoma, head and neck, liver or kidney cancer. Sequencing was performed on CD4+ or CD8+ T cells sorted from blood, taken in a trial of the OX40 agonist ivuxolimab. The CDR3 DNA follows: TGTGCCAGCAGTTACTACCCCGGAATCTCCTACGAGCAGTACTTC. Protein: CASSYYPGISYEQYF.